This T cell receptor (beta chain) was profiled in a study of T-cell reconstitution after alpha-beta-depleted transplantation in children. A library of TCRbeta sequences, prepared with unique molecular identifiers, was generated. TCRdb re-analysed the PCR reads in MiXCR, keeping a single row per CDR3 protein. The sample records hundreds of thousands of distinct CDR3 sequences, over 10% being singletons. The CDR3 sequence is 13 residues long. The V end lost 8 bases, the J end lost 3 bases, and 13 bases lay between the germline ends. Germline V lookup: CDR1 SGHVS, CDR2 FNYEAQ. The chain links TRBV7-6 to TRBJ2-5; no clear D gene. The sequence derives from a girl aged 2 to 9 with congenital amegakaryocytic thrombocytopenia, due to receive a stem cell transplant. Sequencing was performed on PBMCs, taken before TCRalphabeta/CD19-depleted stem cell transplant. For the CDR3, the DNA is TGTGCCAGCGCCCTTGGCCCGAAAGAGACCCAGTACTTC. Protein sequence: CASALGPKETQYF. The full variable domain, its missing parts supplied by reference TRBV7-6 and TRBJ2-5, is GAGVSQSPRYKVTKRGQDVALRCDPISGHVSLYWYRQALGQGPEFLTYFNYEAQQDKSGLPNDRFSAERPEGSISTLTIQRTEQRDSAMYRCASALGPKETQYFGPGTRLLVL.